This TCR beta chain derives from a study of blood T cell repertoires in COVID-19 (dated by TCRdb to 2020 to 2021). With regard to the full study: Samples from collaborators originated in the United States, Italy and Spain and spanned both the acute and convalescent phases of COVID-19. The material from the prospective study consisted of cDNA or gDNA derived from T cells, B-cell-depleted T cells, or PBMCs. The dataset comprised deeply sampled blood TCRbeta repertoires from subjects exposed to, actively infected with, or recovered from COVID-19. The repertoires were released in a freely available public database intended as a resource for research on the immune response to SARS-CoV-2. Samples were obtained from the ongoing ImmuneRACE study (first 160 participants) and from 1,254 subjects provided by 6 global collaborators. A de-identified subject ID, COVID-19 status, age in years and sex were almost always included in the sample metadata. Where available, HLA class I and class II types were taken from metadata supplied by the sample provider and were not determined by assay-based typing. Broad study findings and their caveats: How much clinical and demographic metadata was included differed by source and by participant, and the metadata was provided uncurated.

CDR1 and CDR2 are drawn from the germline V gene: MGHDK, SYGVNS. The CDR3 runs 14 amino acids, cysteine and phenylalanine included. Just the 42-base CDR3 DNA is kept, in frame starting at base 1. The V end gives up 4 bases and the J end 6 bases, leaving 5 bases in the junction not matched to a gene. TCRbeta CDR3 regions were amplified from genomic DNA using the immunoSEQ Assay, a bias-controlled multiplex PCR. As for the authors' bioinformatics: Within the assay, amplification of reference gene primers was used to estimate how many nucleated cells each sample contained. To quantify the absolute abundance of each unique TCRbeta CDR3 rearrangement, sequence reads were collapsed and filtered. Productive Simpson clonality was computed per sample as the square root of Simpson's diversity index over productive rearrangements. TCRdb took over this immuneACCESS table, retaining in-frame rearrangements with V and J assigned. Such tables are incomplete; in checked studies, under half of the missing clones stem from an unresolved V gene, and the remainder is unexplained. V and J calls plus clone size are reproduced from that table; the DNA served to infer D and trimming. The sample table records about 80,000 clones; approximately 76% of these occur just once. About 16% of the sample belongs to the ten largest clones.

Collaborating institutions collected whole blood in K2EDTA tubes following their own protocols. For TCRbeta analysis, collaborators shipped samples in one of three forms: frozen whole blood, isolated PBMCs, or DNA extracted from either of those sample types. Only a few counts were recorded for this clone. Its binding antigen is unknown. No much larger clone is present one base from it, and per-base qualities are unavailable. The chain employs TRBV25-1 and TRBJ2-7, and 11 junction bases match TRBD2. The sample consisted of peripheral blood. The receptor was isolated from a man between 70 and 80 years old with active or convalescent COVID-19. The CDR3 amino acid sequence is: CASSGTSGGLEQYF. The DNA sequence is as follows: TGTGCCAGCAGTGGTACTAGCGGGGGCCTCGAGCAGTACTTC.